This T cell receptor (beta chain) was sequenced during a study of T-cell reconstitution after alpha-beta-depleted transplantation in children. General observations from the study: The origin of high day-60 TCRbeta diversity in some patients lay in surviving recipient T cells and thymic progenitors.

The TCRbeta library incorporated unique molecular identifiers. One entry per CDR3 protein, called by TCRdb with MiXCR from the PCR reads. The table lists 200,000 to 250,000 distinct CDR3 sequences, around 8.4% of them singletons. To note about this clonotype: Its antigen remains unidentified.

V lost 2 bases, J lost 3 bases, and 7 bases lay in between. The CDR3 loop spans 12 amino acids. Germline V gene data show CDR1 as DFQATT and CDR2 as SNEGSKA (reference sequence). The rearrangement links TRBV20-1 to TRBJ1-1; D gene uncertain. The receptor comes from a male patient between 2 and 9 years old who had a stem cell transplant for acute myeloid leukemia, so the T cells may come from the graft donor. Sample: PBMCs, mostly from graft donor cells, taken 360 days after TCRalphabeta/CD19-depleted stem cell transplant. The DNA of the CDR3 is TGCAGTGCTAGAACACAGTACACTGAAGCTTTCTTT. It encodes CSARTQYTEAFF.